The clone carrying this TCR beta chain was seen a handful of times. This entry is derived from a study of cytomegalovirus exposure and HLA in healthy donors. Study-wide background: Samples from HLA-typed donors yielded approximately 80 million unique TCRs in an early data release.

The study ran its PCR with 60 Vbeta and 13 Jbeta primers. Here immunoSEQ multiplex PCR was the method, and the copy in TCRdb shows in-frame clones only, minus some. The sample lists about 160,000 clones; roughly 85% were seen once. CDR1 SNHLY and CDR2 FYNNEI come from the germline V gene. V dropped 5 bases and J dropped 3 bases, with 13 bases sitting between them. The CDR3 sequence is 14 residues long. Sequences were obtained from PBMCs. This receptor was obtained from a woman between 50 and 59 years old in good health and CMV-seropositive. The chain has TRBV2 and TRBJ1-1; a possible D gene is TRBD1 (6 bases). Here the CDR3 reads CASSYDRYDTEAFF. The CDR3 DNA follows: TGTGCCAGCAGTTACGACAGGTATGACACTGAAGCTTTCTTT.